Listed below are T cell receptor beta chains from one sample, sequenced in a study of glioma-infiltrating T cells after dendritic cell vaccination. Produced via immunoSEQ multiplex PCR; TCRdb's table is partial and in-frame only. Found here are more than 100,000 clones, around 81% of them singletons; the top ten hold 12%. Sequences were derived from blood, sampled before dendritic cell vaccination. These receptors were obtained from a human donor with glioblastoma. Each CDR3 is given with its conserved first and last residue. Each record gives: CDR3 protein, CDR3 DNA, D gene, clone size, J gene, V gene. D genes are given only for firm matches. Clone size is given for some rows only: seen once, a few or many times, or a class if the clone is expanded.

CDR3: CASSLAAGGEAYEQYF
DNA: TGTGCCAGCAGCTTGGCCGCGGGGGGAGAGGCCTACGAGCAGTACTTC
D: TRBD2
size: -
J: TRBJ2-7
V: TRBV5-5

CDR3: CASSLLTRDTGGQYF
DNA: TGCGCCAGCAGCCTACTAACCCGGGACACGGGGGGGCAGTACTTC
D: -
size: -
J: TRBJ2-7
V: TRBV5-1

CDR3: CASSTPTSTDTQYF
DNA: TGTGCCAGTAGTACTCCCACTAGCACAGATACGCAGTATTTT
D: -
size: -
J: TRBJ2-3
V: TRBV19

CDR3: CASSWGTGDATNEKLFF
DNA: TGCGCCAGCAGCTGGGGGACAGGGGATGCAACTAATGAAAAACTGTTTTTT
D: TRBD1
size: -
J: TRBJ1-4
V: TRBV5-1

CDR3: CASSSGQARYNEQFF
DNA: TGTGCCAGCAGCTCGGGACAGGCCCGTTACAATGAGCAGTTCTTC
D: TRBD1
size: -
J: TRBJ2-1
V: TRBV5-6

CDR3: CASNGVMNTEAFF
DNA: TGTGCCAGTAACGGGGTAATGAACACTGAAGCTTTCTTT
D: -
size: -
J: TRBJ1-1
V: TRBV19

CDR3: CASSFRDSYNEQFF
DNA: TGTGCCAGCAGTTTTCGAGATTCCTACAATGAGCAGTTCTTC
D: -
size: -
J: TRBJ2-1
V: TRBV27

CDR3: CASKKGGGNNEQFF
DNA: TGTGCCAGCAAGAAAGGGGGGGGAAACAATGAGCAGTTCTTC
D: -
size: -
J: TRBJ2-1
V: TRBV11-3

CDR3: CASSSSSGGDTGELFF
DNA: TGTGCCAGCAGCTCCTCTAGCGGGGGAGATACCGGGGAGCTGTTTTTT
D: TRBD2
size: -
J: TRBJ2-2
V: TRBV7-3

CDR3: CASSEWERDRGITGELFF
DNA: TGTGCCAGCAGTGAATGGGAGAGGGACAGGGGGATTACCGGGGAGCTGTTTTTT
D: TRBD1
size: few
J: TRBJ2-2
V: TRBV25-1

CDR3: CASSIAAVMNTEAFF
DNA: TGTGCCAGTAGTATCGCGGCGGTTATGAACACTGAAGCTTTCTTT
D: -
size: -
J: TRBJ1-1
V: TRBV19

CDR3: CASSEGSGWGQETQYF
DNA: TGTGCCAGCAGTGAAGGGAGCGGGTGGGGACAAGAGACCCAGTACTTC
D: -
size: -
J: TRBJ2-5
V: TRBV6-1

CDR3: CASSLVLAGGHDTGELFF
DNA: TGTGCCAGCAGCTTGGTACTAGCGGGGGGCCACGACACCGGGGAGCTGTTTTTT
D: TRBD2
size: -
J: TRBJ2-2
V: TRBV7-9

CDR3: CASGTGDYNEQFF
DNA: TGTGCTAGTGGGACAGGGGATTACAATGAGCAGTTCTTC
D: TRBD1
size: -
J: TRBJ2-1
V: TRBV7-7

CDR3: CASSSRDRNNSPLHF
DNA: TGTGCCAGCAGCTCCCGGGACAGAAATAATTCACCCCTCCACTTT
D: TRBD1
size: -
J: TRBJ1-6
V: TRBV9

CDR3: CASSPDRVGYTSQPQHF
DNA: TGTGCCAGCAGCCCCGACAGGGTAGGATATACCAGTCAGCCCCAGCATTTT
D: TRBD1
size: -
J: TRBJ1-5
V: TRBV7-6

CDR3: CASSATGESDGYTF
DNA: TGTGCCAGCAGCGCCACAGGGGAGTCCGATGGCTACACCTTC
D: TRBD1
size: few
J: TRBJ1-2
V: TRBV9

CDR3: CASSLSTAGIGQETQYF
DNA: TGTGCCAGCAGCTTATCGACGGCAGGAATCGGCCAAGAGACCCAGTACTTC
D: -
size: once
J: TRBJ2-5
V: TRBV7-8

CDR3: CASSQDWVRDYGYTF
DNA: TGTGCCAGCAGCCAAGATTGGGTTCGGGACTATGGCTACACCTTC
D: -
size: -
J: TRBJ1-2
V: TRBV14

CDR3: CASSLDRGGQPQHF
DNA: TGTGCCAGCAGCCTCGACAGGGGCGGTCAGCCCCAGCATTTT
D: TRBD1
size: -
J: TRBJ1-5
V: TRBV7-2

CDR3: CAISAARGIQETQYF
DNA: TGTGCCATCAGTGCGGCGCGGGGAATACAAGAGACCCAGTACTTC
D: -
size: -
J: TRBJ2-5
V: TRBV10-3

CDR3: CASSPWTDYEQYF
DNA: TGTGCCAGCAGCCCTTGGACAGACTACGAGCAGTACTTC
D: -
size: -
J: TRBJ2-7
V: TRBV7-6

CDR3: CASSLDRGFVNTEAFF
DNA: TGCGCCAGCAGCTTGGACAGGGGGTTCGTGAACACTGAAGCTTTCTTT
D: TRBD1
size: -
J: TRBJ1-1
V: TRBV5-1

CDR3: CASSFGQVDSYEQYF
DNA: TGTGCCAGCAGCTTTGGGCAGGTAGACTCCTACGAGCAGTACTTC
D: -
size: few
J: TRBJ2-7
V: TRBV11-2

CDR3: CASSLVPGQGSNSPLHF
DNA: TGTGCCAGCAGCTTAGTCCCGGGACAGGGGTCTAATTCACCCCTCCACTTT
D: TRBD1
size: -
J: TRBJ1-6
V: TRBV11-2

CDR3: CASSEAATGFSYEQYF
DNA: TGTGCCAGCAGTGAAGCTGCGACAGGGTTCTCCTACGAGCAGTACTTC
D: TRBD1
size: -
J: TRBJ2-7
V: TRBV2

CDR3: CASSFLSGGPSSYNEQFF
DNA: TGTGCCAGCAGCTTCCTTAGCGGGGGGCCGAGCTCCTACAATGAGCAGTTCTTC
D: TRBD2
size: -
J: TRBJ2-1
V: TRBV11-3

CDR3: CASSLSTGYSNQPQHF
DNA: TGTGCCAGCAGCTTATCCACAGGTTATAGCAATCAGCCCCAGCATTTT
D: -
size: once
J: TRBJ1-5
V: TRBV7-6

CDR3: CASSRGVDTEAFF
DNA: TGCGCCAGCAGTCGGGGTGTGGACACTGAAGCTTTCTTT
D: -
size: -
J: TRBJ1-1
V: TRBV5-1

CDR3: CSASSGEKLFF
DNA: TGCAGTGCTAGTTCGGGTGAAAAACTGTTTTTT
D: -
size: -
J: TRBJ1-4
V: TRBV20-1

CDR3: CASSFPGFTDTQYF
DNA: TGTGCCAGCAGCTTTCCGGGGTTCACAGATACGCAGTATTTT
D: -
size: -
J: TRBJ2-3
V: TRBV5-6

CDR3: CASSEGQRPNTEAFF
DNA: TGTGCCAGCAGCGAAGGACAGAGACCGAACACTGAAGCTTTCTTT
D: -
size: few
J: TRBJ1-1
V: TRBV7-2

CDR3: CASSQETGFEQYF
DNA: TGTGCCAGCAGCCAGGAAACAGGGTTCGAGCAGTACTTC
D: -
size: -
J: TRBJ2-7
V: TRBV4-2

CDR3: CASSLTGVNQPQHF
DNA: TGTGCCAGCAGCTTAACAGGGGTTAATCAGCCCCAGCATTTT
D: TRBD1
size: -
J: TRBJ1-5
V: TRBV7-8

CDR3: CASSEQGAGNSPLHF
DNA: TGTGCCAGCAGCGAACAGGGGGCGGGGAATTCACCCCTCCACTTT
D: TRBD1
size: -
J: TRBJ1-6
V: TRBV7-8

CDR3: CASSLVRNTEAFF
DNA: TGTGCCAGCAGCTTAGTGCGGAACACTGAAGCTTTCTTT
D: -
size: -
J: TRBJ1-1
V: TRBV11-2

CDR3: CASRSSRDRGGQPQHF
DNA: TGTGCCAGCAGATCCAGCCGGGACAGGGGCGGGCAGCCCCAGCATTTT
D: TRBD1
size: -
J: TRBJ1-5
V: TRBV6-6

CDR3: CASSYGGRGLDTQYF
DNA: TGTGCCAGCAGTTACGGGGGAAGGGGACTCGATACGCAGTATTTT
D: -
size: -
J: TRBJ2-3
V: TRBV6-5

CDR3: CASSRRRAGNTIYF
DNA: TGTGCCAGTAGTAGAAGACGGGCTGGAAACACCATATATTTT
D: -
size: -
J: TRBJ1-3
V: TRBV19

CDR3: CAWSAGTLRNAGELFF
DNA: TGTGCCTGGAGTGCCGGGACTCTCCGTAACGCCGGGGAGCTGTTTTTT
D: -
size: -
J: TRBJ2-2
V: TRBV30

CDR3: CASSTGPTGTGGNEQFF
DNA: TGCGCCAGCAGCACAGGACCTACCGGGACAGGGGGGAATGAGCAGTTCTTC
D: TRBD1
size: -
J: TRBJ2-1
V: TRBV5-1

CDR3: CASLGRSNQPQHF
DNA: TGCGCCAGCCTGGGGAGAAGCAATCAGCCCCAGCATTTT
D: -
size: -
J: TRBJ1-5
V: TRBV5-1

CDR3: CATSRGSNQETQYF
DNA: TGTGCCACCAGCAGAGGGAGCAATCAAGAGACCCAGTACTTC
D: -
size: -
J: TRBJ2-5
V: TRBV15

CDR3: CASSYSGSTDTQYF
DNA: TGTGCCAGCAGTTATAGCGGTTCCACAGATACGCAGTATTTT
D: -
size: -
J: TRBJ2-3
V: TRBV6-5